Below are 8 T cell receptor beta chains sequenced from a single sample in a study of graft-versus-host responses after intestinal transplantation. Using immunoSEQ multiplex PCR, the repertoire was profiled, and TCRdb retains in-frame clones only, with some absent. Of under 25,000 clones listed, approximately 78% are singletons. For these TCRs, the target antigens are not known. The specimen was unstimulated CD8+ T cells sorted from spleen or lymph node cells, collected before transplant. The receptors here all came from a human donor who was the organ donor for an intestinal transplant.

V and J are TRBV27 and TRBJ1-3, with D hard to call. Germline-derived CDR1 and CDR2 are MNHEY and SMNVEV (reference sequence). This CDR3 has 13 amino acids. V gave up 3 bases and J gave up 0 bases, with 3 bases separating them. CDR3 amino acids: CASSFDSGNTIYF. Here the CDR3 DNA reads TGTGCCAGCAGTTTCGACTCTGGAAACACCATATATTTT.

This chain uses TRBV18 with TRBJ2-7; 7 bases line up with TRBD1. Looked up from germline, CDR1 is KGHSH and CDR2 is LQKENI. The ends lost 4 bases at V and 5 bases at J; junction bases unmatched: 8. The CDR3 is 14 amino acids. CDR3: CASSLPGQQDEQYF. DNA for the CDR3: TGTGCCAGCTCACTGCCGGGACAGCAGGACGAGCAGTACTTC.

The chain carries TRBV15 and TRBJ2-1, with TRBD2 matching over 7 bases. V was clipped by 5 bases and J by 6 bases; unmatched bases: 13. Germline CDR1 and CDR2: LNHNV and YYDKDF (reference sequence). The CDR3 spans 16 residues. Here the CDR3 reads CATSPGTKRGGNEQFF. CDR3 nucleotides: TGTGCCACCAGCCCGGGGACCAAGCGGGGAGGCAATGAGCAGTTCTTC.

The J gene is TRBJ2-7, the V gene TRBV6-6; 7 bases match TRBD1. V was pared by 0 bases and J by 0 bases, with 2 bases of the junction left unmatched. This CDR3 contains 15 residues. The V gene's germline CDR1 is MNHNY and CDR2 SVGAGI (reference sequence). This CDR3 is CASSYSPGGSYEQYF. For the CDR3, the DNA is TGTGCCAGCAGTTACTCGCCAGGGGGCTCCTACGAGCAGTACTTC.

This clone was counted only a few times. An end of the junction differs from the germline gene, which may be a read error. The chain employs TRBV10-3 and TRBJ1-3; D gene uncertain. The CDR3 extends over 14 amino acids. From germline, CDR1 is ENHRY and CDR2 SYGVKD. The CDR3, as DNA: TGTGCCACCAGTCCCCGAAGGTACGGAAACACCATATATTTT. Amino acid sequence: CATSPRRYGNTIYF.

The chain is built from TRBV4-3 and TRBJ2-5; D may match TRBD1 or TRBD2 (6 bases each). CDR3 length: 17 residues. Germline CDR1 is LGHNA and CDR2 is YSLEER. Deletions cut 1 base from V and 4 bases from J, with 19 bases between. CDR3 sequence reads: CASSQGVQGGGGETQYF. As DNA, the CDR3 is TGCGCCAGCAGCCAAGGGGTACAGGGTGGAGGGGGAGAGACCCAGTACTTC.

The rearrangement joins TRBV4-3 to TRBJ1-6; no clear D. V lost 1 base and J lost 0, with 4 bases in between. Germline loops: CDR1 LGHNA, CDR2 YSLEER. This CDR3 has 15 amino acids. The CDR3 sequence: CASSQGSSYNSPLHF. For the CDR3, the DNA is TGCGCCAGCAGCCAAGGAAGCTCCTATAATTCACCCCTCCACTTT.

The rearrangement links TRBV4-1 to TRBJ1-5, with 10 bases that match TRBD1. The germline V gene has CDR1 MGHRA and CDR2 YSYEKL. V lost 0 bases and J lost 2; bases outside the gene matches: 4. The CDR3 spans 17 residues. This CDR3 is CASSQDAGTGGNQPQHF. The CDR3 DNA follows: TGCGCCAGCAGCCAAGATGCCGGGACAGGGGGCAATCAGCCCCAGCATTTT.